The 6 T cell receptor beta chains reported below all come from one sample, sequenced in a study of blood T cell repertoires in COVID-19. TCRdb's copy holds only in-frame clones and misses some; the assay was immunoSEQ multiplex PCR. The sample has fewer than 60,000 clones, more than 80% seen once; the top ten hold approximately 1%. Input material: peripheral blood. The source of these receptors is a man in his fifties or sixties with COVID-19, enrolled during active disease.

This chain links TRBV23-1 with TRBJ1-2, with 8 positions matching TRBD1. TRBV23-1 is an open reading frame whose function is uncertain. The CDR3 is made up of 15 amino acids. V was pared by 6 bases and J by 3 bases, with 9 bases of the junction left unmatched. CDR3 DNA: TGCGCCAGCAGGATACAGGGGGTTACCTACTATGGCTACACCTTC. Translated: CASRIQGVTYYGYTF.

This chain joins TRBV5-1 and TRBJ2-4, with 13 bases aligning to TRBD2. The junction had 8 bases not matched to a gene; V was cut back by 0 bases and J by 8 bases. This CDR3 contains 17 residues. Per germline, CDR1 SGHRS and CDR2 YFSETQ. CDR3 sequence (DNA): TGCGCCAGCAGCTTGGGGACTAGCGGGGGCGCCTGGGACATTCAGTACTTC. It encodes CASSLGTSGGAWDIQYF.

The genes are TRBV9 and TRBJ1-2, with D tentatively TRBD1 (5 bases). V was trimmed by 6 bases and J by 1 base, leaving 16 bases between them. This CDR3 has 15 residues. Per germline, CDR1 SGDLS and CDR2 YYNGEE. DNA for the CDR3: TGTGCCAGCACCGAATCGACAGCGAGTAACTATGGCTACACCTTC. Protein: CASTESTASNYGYTF.

This chain joins TRBV7-2 and TRBJ1-5; possibly TRBD1 for D (5 bases). V gave up 5 bases and J gave up 0 bases, with 11 bases separating them. The CDR3 is 15 residues long. Germline assignment: CDR1 SGHTA and CDR2 FQGNSA. The CDR3 nucleotides are TGTGCCAGCAGCACAGGTAGGGGTAGCAATCAGCCCCAGCATTTT. Translated, it gives CASSTGRGSNQPQHF.

The chain carries TRBV13 and TRBJ1-1, with D possibly being TRBD1 (6 bases). Deletions cut 2 bases from V and 3 bases from J, with 10 bases between. Germline V gene lookup returns CDR1 PRHDT and CDR2 FYEKMQ (reference sequence). The CDR3 is made up of 14 amino acids. The CDR3 loop is CASSLQGFYTEAFF. DNA for the CDR3: TGTGCCAGCAGCTTACAGGGGTTTTACACTGAAGCTTTCTTT.

The chain recombines TRBV2 with TRBJ2-6; unclear D gene. Germline CDR1 SNHLY, CDR2 FYNNEI. Between the trimmed V and J ends, which lost 10 bases and 0 bases, there was a span of 4 bases. This CDR3 has 12 residues. CDR3 coding DNA: TGTGCCACAAACTCTGGGGCCAACGTCCTGACTTTC. This codes for CATNSGANVLTF. Full variable domain (outside the CDR3, taken from reference TRBV2 and TRBJ2-6): EPEVTQTPSHQVTQMGQEVILRCVPISNHLYFYWYRQILGQKVEFLVSFYNNEISEKSEIFDDQFSVERPDGSNFTLKIRSTKLEDSAMYFCATNSGANVLTFGAGSRLTVL.